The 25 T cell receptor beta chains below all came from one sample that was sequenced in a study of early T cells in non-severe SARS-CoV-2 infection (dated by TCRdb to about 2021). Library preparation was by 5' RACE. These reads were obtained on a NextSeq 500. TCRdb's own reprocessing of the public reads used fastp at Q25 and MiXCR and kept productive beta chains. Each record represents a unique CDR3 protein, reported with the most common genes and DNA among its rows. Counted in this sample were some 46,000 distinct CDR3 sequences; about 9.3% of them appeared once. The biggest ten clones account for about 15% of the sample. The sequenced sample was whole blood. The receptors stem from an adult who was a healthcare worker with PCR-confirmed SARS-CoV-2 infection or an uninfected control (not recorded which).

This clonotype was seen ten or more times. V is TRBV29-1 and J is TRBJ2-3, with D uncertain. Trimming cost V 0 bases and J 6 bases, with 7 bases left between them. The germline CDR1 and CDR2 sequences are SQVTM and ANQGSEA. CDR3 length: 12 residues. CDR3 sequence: CSVEDRGDTQYF. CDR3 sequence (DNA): TGCAGCGTTGAAGATCGTGGGGATACGCAGTATTTT.

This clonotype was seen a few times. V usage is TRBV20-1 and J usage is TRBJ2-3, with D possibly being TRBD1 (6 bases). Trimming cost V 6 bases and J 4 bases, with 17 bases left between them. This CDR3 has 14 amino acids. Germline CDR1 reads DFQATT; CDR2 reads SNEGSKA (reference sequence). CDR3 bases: TGCAGTGCGCCCAGTCAGGGGATGGCAGATACGCAGTATTTT. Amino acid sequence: CSAPSQGMADTQYF.

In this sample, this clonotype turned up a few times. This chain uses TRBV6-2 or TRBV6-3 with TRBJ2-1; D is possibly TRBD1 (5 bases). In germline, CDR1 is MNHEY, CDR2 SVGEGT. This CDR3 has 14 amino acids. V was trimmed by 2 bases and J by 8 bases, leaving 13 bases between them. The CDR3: CASSYGYGADEQFF. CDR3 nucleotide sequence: TGTGCCAGCAGTTACGGCTATGGGGCCGATGAGCAGTTCTTC.

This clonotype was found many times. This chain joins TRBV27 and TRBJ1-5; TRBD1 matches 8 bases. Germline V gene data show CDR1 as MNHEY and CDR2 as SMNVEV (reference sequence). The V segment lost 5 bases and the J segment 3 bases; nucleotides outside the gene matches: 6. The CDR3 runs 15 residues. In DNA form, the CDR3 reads TGTGCCAGCAGTGTCGGACAGGGCCCCAATCAGCCCCAGCATTTT. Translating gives CASSVGQGPNQPQHF.

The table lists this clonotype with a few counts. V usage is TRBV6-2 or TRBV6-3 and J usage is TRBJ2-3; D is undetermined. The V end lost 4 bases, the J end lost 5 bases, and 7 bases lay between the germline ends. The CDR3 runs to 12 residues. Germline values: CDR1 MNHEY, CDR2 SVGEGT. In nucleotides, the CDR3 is TGTGCCAGCAGTTCCTTAGTAGATACGCAGTATTTT. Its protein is CASSSLVDTQYF.

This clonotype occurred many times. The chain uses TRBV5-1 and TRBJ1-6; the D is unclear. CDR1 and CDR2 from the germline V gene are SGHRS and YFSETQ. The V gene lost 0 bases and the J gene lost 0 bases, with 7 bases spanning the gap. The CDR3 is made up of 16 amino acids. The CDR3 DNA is TGCGCCAGCAGCTTGGACACGAGCTCCTATAATTCACCCCTCCACTTT. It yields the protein CASSLDTSSYNSPLHF.

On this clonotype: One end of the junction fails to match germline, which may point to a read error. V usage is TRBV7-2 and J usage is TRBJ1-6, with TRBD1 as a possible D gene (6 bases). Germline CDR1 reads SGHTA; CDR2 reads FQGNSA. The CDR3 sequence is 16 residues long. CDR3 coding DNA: TGTGCCAGCAGCTTAGAATTTGGACAGCCTAATTCACCCCTCCATTTT. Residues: CASSLEFGQPNSPLHF.

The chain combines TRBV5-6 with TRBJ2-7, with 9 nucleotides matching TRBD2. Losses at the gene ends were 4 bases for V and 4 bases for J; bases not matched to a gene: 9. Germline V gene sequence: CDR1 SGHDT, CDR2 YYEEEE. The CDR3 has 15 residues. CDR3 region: CASSRSGRGYYEQYF. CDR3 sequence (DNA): TGTGCCAGCAGCCGTAGCGGGAGAGGGTATTACGAGCAGTACTTC.

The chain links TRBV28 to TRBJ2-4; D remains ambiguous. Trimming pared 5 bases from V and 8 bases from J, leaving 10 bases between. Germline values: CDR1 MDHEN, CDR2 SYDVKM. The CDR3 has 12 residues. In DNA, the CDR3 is TGTGCCAGCAGTCCTATTGGGGACATTCAGTACTTC. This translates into CASSPIGDIQYF.

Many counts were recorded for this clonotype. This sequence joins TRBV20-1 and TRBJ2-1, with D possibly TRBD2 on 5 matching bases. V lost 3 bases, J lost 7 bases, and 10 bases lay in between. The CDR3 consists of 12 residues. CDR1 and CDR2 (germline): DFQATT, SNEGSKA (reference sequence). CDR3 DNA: TGCAGTGCTAGTCCCCCGGGAAATGAGCAGTTCTTC. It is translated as CSASPPGNEQFF.

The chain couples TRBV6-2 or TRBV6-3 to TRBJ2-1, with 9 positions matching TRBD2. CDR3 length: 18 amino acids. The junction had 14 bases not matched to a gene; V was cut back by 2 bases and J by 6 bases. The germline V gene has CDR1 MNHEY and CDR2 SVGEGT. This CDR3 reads CASSYPVEGSGRFNEQFF. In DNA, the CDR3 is TGTGCCAGCAGTTACCCCGTAGAAGGTAGCGGGAGATTCAATGAGCAGTTCTTC.

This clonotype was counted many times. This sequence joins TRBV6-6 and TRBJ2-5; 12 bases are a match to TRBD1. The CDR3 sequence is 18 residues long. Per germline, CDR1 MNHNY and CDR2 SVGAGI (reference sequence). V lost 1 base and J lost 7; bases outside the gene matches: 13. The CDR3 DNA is TGTGCCAGCAGTTACTTCGGGGGACAGGGGGCGTTAGATTTGACCCAGTACTTC. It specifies CASSYFGGQGALDLTQYF.

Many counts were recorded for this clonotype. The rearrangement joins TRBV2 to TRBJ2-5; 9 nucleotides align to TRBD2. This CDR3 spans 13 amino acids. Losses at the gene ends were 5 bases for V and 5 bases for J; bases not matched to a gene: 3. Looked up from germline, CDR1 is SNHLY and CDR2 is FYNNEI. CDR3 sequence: CASSWGLAETQYF. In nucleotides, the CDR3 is TGTGCCAGCAGTTGGGGACTAGCTGAGACCCAGTACTTC.

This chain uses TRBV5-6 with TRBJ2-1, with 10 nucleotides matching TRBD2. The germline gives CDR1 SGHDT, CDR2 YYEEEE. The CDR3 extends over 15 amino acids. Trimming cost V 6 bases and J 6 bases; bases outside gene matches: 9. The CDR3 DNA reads TGTGCCAGCATCGCGGGGAGCGGGAGGGCCAATGAGCAGTTCTTC. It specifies CASIAGSGRANEQFF.

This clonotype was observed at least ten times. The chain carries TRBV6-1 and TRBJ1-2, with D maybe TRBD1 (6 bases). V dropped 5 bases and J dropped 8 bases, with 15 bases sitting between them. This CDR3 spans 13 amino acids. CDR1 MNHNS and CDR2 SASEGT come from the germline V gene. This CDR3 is CASSQVGGQGYTF. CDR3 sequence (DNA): TGTGCCAGCAGTCAAGTCGGGGGGCAGGGCTACACCTTC.

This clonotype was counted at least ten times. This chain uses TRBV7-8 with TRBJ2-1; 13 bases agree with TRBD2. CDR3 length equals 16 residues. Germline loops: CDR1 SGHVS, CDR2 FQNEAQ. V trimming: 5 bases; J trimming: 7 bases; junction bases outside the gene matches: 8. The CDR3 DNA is TGTGCCAGCAGCATCCTGACTAGCGGGAGGCAAAATGAGCAGTTCTTC. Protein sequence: CASSILTSGRQNEQFF.

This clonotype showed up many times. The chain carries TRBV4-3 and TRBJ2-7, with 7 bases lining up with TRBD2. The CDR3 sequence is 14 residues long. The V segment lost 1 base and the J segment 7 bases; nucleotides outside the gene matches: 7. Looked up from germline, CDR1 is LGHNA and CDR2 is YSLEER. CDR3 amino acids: CASSQGRESWEQYF. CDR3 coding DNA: TGCGCCAGCAGCCAAGGGCGGGAGTCTTGGGAGCAGTACTTC.

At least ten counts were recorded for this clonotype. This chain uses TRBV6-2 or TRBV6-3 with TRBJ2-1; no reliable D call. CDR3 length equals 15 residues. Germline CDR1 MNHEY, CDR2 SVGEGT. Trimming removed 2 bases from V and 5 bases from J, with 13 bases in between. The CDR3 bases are TGTGCCAGCAGTTACGGGCCGGCCAGCCACAATGAGCAGTTCTTC. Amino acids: CASSYGPASHNEQFF.

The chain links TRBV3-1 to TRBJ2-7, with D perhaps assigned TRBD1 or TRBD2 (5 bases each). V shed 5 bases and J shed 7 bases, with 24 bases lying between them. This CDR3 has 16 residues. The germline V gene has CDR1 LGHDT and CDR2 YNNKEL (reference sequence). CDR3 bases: TGTGCCAGCAGCTTCCGGACGACCCGGGGCCCGGGGGAGCAGTACTTC. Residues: CASSFRTTRGPGEQYF.

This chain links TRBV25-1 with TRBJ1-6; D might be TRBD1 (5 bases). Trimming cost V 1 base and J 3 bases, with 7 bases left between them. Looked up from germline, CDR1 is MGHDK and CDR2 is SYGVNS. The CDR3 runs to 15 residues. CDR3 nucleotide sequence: TGTGCCAGCAGTGAATCAGGGTTCTATAATTCACCCCTCCACTTT. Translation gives CASSESGFYNSPLHF. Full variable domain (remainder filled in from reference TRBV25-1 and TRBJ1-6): EADIYQTPRYLVIGTGKKITLECSQTMGHDKMYWYQQDPGMELHLIHYSYGVNSTEKGDLSSESTVSRIRTEHFPLTLESARPSHTSQYLCASSESGFYNSPLHFGNGTRLTVT.

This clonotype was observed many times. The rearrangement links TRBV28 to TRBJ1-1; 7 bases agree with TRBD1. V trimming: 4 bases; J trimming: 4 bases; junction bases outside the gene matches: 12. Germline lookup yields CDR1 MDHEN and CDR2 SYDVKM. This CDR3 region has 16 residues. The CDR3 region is CASSSPGGAGGTEAFF. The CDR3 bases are TGTGCCAGCAGTTCCCCTGGAGGGGCAGGGGGCACTGAAGCTTTCTTT.

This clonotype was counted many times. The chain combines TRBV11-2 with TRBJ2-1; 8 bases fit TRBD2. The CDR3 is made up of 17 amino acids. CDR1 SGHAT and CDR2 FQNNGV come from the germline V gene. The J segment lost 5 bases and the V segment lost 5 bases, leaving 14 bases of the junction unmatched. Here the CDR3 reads CASSKRQAGAADNEQFF. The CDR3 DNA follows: TGTGCCAGCAGCAAGCGGCAAGCGGGAGCAGCCGACAATGAGCAGTTCTTC. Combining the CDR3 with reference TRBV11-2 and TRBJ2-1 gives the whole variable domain EAGVAQSPRYKIIEKRQSVAFWCNPISGHATLYWYQQILGQGPKLLIQFQNNGVVDDSQLPKDRFSAERLKGVDSTLKIQPAKLEDSAVYLCASSKRQAGAADNEQFFGPGTRLTVL.

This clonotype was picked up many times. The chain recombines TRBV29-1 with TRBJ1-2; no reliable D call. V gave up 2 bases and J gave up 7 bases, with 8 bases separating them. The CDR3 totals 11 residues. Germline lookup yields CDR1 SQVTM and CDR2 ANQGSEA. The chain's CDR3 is CSVESGRGYTF. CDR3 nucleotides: TGCAGCGTTGAATCGGGTCGTGGCTACACCTTC.

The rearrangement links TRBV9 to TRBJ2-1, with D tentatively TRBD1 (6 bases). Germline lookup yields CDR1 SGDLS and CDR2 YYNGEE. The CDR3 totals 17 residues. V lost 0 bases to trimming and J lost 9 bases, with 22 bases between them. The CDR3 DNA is TGTGCCAGCAGCGTAGCGCCGGAACGCAGGGGTAGAGGTGAGCAGTTCTTC. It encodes CASSVAPERRGRGEQFF.

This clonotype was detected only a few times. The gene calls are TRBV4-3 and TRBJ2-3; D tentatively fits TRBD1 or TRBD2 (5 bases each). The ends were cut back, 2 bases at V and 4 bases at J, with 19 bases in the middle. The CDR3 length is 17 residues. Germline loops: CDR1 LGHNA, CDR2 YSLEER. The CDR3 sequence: CASSQLNPYRGPDTQYF. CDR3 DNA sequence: TGCGCCAGCAGCCAACTGAACCCTTATAGGGGACCAGATACGCAGTATTTT.